The clone carrying this T cell receptor beta chain was picked up a small number of times. Its antigen remains unidentified. The record originates from a study of T cell repertoires in cytomegalovirus infection. Study overall: It can be stated that public TCR beta signatures indicated CMV infection as well as a matching HLA type.

Using its own MiXCR run on the reads, TCRdb lists one record per CDR3 protein. The data contain 480,000 or so distinct CDR3 sequences, approximately 10% of them seen just once; the ten biggest clones take up roughly a tenth. This CDR3 comprises 14 residues. Germline CDR1 is LGHDT and CDR2 is YNNKEL (reference sequence). The ends were cut back, 5 bases at V and 2 bases at J, with 12 bases in the middle. Study results and limitations: Carriage of CMV together with the relevant HLA was identifiable through cumulative public TCR beta family frequency. The ex vivo response was dominated by HLA-C-restricted CMV-specific TCR beta clonotypes.

The sequence came from a human donor in good health (CMV status not recorded). Some clones in this sample may be carry-over from other donors' samples. The chain links TRBV3-1 to TRBJ1-1; D is perhaps TRBD1 (6 bases). The sequencing input was PBMCs. CDR3 in amino acids: CASSYQGTNTEAFF. The CDR3 DNA reads as TGTGCCAGCAGCTACCAGGGGACCAACACTGAAGCTTTCTTT.